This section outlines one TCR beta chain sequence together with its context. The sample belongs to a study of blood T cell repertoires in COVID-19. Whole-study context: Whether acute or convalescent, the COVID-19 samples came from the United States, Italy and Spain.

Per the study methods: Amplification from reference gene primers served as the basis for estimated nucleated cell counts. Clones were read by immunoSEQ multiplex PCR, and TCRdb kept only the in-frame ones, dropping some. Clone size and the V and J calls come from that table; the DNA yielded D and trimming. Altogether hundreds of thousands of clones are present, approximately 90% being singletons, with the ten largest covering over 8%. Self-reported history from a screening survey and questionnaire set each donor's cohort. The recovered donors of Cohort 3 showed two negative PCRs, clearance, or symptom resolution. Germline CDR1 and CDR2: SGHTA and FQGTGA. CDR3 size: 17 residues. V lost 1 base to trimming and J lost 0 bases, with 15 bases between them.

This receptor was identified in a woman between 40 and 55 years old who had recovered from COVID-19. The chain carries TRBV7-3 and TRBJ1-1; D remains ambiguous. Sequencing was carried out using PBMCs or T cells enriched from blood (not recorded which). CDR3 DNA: TGTGCCAGCAGCTTAAGACCCGCCCGCGGGATGAACACTGAAGCTTTCTTT. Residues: CASSLRPARGMNTEAFF.